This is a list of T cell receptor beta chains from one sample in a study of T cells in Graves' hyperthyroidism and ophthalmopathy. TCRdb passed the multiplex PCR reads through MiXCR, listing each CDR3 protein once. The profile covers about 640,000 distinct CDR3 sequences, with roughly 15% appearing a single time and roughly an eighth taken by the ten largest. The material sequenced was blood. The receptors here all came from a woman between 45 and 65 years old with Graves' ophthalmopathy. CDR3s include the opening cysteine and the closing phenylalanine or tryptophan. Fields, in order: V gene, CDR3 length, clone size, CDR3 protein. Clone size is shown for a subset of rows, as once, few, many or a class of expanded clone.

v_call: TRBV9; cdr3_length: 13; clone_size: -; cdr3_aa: CASSHPTGTEAFF
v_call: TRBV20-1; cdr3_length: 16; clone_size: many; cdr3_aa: CSARYTSGIIYNEQFF
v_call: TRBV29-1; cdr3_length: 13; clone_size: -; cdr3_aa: CSVLAGLNTEAFF
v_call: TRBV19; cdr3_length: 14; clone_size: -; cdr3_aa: CASREVAGGPEQFF
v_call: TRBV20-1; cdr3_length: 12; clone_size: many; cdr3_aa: CSASRGMDEQFF
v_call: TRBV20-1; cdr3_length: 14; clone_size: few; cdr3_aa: CSARGWQGADGYTF
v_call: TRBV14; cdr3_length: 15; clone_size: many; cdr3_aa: CASSQGIAGATEAFF
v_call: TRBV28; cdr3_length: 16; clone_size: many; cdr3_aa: CASSRPTGGSNQPQHF
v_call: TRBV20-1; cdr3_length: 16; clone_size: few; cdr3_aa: CSARGRAGGGTDTQYF
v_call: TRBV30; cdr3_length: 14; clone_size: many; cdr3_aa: CAWNRDGLSYEQYF
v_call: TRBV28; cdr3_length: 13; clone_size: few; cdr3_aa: CASSIRRYNEQFF
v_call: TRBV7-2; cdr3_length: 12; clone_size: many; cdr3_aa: CASSLGTDTQYF
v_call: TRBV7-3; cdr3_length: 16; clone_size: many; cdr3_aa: CASSLLGGGSYNEQFF
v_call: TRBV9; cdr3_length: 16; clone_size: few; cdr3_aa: CASSVWGQEFKNTQYF
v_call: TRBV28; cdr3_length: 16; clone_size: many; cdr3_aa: CASSLVGQGWRETQYF
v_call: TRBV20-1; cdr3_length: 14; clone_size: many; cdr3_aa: CSARSISSYNEQFF
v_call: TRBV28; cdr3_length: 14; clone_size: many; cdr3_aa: CASSWTSAYYEQYF
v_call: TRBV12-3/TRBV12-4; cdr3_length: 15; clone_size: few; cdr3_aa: CASRTDGSSGNTIYF
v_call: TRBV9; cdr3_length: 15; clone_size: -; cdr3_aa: CASSARDSAFYEQYF
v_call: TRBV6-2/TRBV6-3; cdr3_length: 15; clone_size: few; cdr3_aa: CASSQLGGRDNEQFF
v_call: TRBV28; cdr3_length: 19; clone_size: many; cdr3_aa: CASSLFVSGNRGFYNEQFF
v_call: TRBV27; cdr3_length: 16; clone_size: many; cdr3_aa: CASSLVGASGITEAFF
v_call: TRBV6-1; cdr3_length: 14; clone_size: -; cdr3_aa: CAISAGGPGYGYTF
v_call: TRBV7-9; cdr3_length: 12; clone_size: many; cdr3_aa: CASSSQNSPLHF
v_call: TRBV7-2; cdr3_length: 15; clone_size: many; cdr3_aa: CASSPEGISYNEQFF
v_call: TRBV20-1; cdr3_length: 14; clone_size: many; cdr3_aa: CSARSSGVHNEQFF
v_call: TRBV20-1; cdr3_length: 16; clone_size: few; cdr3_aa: CSALRPGGGQTDTQYF
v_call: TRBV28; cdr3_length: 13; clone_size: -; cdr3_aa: CASFEDRLYGYTF
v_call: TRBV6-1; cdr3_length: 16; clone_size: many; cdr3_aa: CASSEVGLSSYNEQFF
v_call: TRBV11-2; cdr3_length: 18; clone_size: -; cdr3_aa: CASSLGGSSGTPILEQFF
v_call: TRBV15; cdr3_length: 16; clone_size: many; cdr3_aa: CATSRDRAGSTDTQYF
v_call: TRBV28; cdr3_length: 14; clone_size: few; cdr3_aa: CASTLWAVGTEAFF
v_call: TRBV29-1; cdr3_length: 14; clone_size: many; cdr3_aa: CSGEVAEYQETQYF
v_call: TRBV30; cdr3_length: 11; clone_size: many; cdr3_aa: CAWSAPTEAFF
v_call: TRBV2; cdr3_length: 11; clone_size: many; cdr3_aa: CASSVPDTQYF
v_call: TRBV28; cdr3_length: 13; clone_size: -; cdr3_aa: CASSSPQGHGYTF
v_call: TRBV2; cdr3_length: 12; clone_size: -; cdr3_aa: CASKQGTYEQYF
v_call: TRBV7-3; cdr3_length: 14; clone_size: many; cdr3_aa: CASSIRSGGDTQYF
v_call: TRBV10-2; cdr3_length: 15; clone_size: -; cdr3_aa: CASMGISGLPYEQYF
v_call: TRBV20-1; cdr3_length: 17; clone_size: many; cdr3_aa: CSARNVASGSSYNEQFF
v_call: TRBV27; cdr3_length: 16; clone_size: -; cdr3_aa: CASSSTSGRAAGELFF
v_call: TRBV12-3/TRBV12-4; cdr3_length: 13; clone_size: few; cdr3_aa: CAVDPPGGNTIYF